Each of the 8 T cell receptor beta chains below was sequenced from the same sample in a study of T cells and Merkel cell carcinoma outcomes. Produced via immunoSEQ multiplex PCR; TCRdb's table is partial and in-frame only. The repertoire holds 9,500 to 15,000 clones, with about 95% as singletons. The sample comprised tumor tissue from Merkel cell carcinoma. The source is a human donor with Merkel cell carcinoma.

This rearrangement joins TRBV10-3 to TRBJ2-1; TRBD2 matches at 8 bases. V gave up 6 bases and J gave up 7 bases; unmatched junction bases: 14. The V gene's germline CDR1 is ENHRY and CDR2 SYGVKD. This CDR3 is built from 16 residues. The CDR3 coding sequence is TGTGCCATCAGCTCGATCTTAGCGGGAAGAGCAAATGAGCAGTTCTTC. Translated, it gives CAISSILAGRANEQFF.

Comment on this clone: The junction departs from germline at one end; a sequencing error may be responsible. This rearrangement joins TRBV11-2 to TRBJ2-2; a weak D match, TRBD1 (6 bases). Germline CDR1 and CDR2: SGHAT and FQNNGV. The CDR3 runs 13 residues. The CDR3, as DNA: TGTGCCAGCAGCTTTGTGGGGGCCGGGGAACTGTTTTTT. Amino acids: CASSFVGAGELFF.

The chain has TRBV28 and TRBJ2-1; a weak D match, TRBD1 (6 bases). CDR3 length: 11 amino acids. In germline, CDR1 is MDHEN, CDR2 SYDVKM. The V gene lost 5 bases and the J gene lost 11 bases, with 10 bases spanning the gap. CDR3 DNA sequence: TGTGCCAGCAGTCCAGGACAGAAGCAGTTCTTC. Residues: CASSPGQKQFF.

The chain recombines TRBV7-2 with TRBJ1-3; no reliable D call. Germline-derived CDR1 and CDR2 are SGHTA and FQGNSA. This CDR3 is 15 amino acids long. The germline V and J ends were trimmed by 5 bases and 0 bases, with 11 bases remaining between them. The CDR3 DNA reads as TGTGCCAGCAGCCCCCTCCCCTCCTCTGGAAACACCATATATTTT. The encoded protein is CASSPLPSSGNTIYF.

V is TRBV14 and J is TRBJ2-1; a possible D gene is TRBD2 (5 bases). V was pared by 1 base and J by 14 bases, with 18 bases between. CDR3 length: 14 residues. The germline gives CDR1 SGHDN, CDR2 FVKESK. In DNA form, the CDR3 reads TGTGCCAGCAGCCAAGTTGGTCGGGGAAAAGAGGAGTTCTTC. As protein: CASSQVGRGKEEFF.

The chain recombines TRBV15 with TRBJ2-7, with a possible D match to TRBD2 (5 bases). The CDR3 extends over 16 amino acids. V shed 3 bases and J shed 3 bases, with 18 bases lying between them. CDR1 and CDR2 from the germline V gene are LNHNV and YYDKDF (reference sequence). CDR3 sequence reads: CATSRGFDIGNYEQYF. The CDR3 DNA reads as TGTGCCACCAGCAGGGGGTTCGATATCGGGAACTACGAGCAGTACTTC.

The CDR3: CASSLDGQGFYEQYF. Here the CDR3 DNA reads TGTGCCAGCAGCTTAGACGGACAGGGCTTCTACGAGCAGTACTTC. This chain uses TRBV11-3 with TRBJ2-7; 8 bases fit TRBD1. The V gene's germline CDR1 is SGHNT and CDR2 YENEEA. The junction had 4 bases not matched to a gene; V was cut back by 0 bases and J by 3 bases. The CDR3 runs to 15 residues.

The chain carries TRBV30 and TRBJ1-4; a weak D match, TRBD1 (6 bases). The CDR3 sequence is 14 residues long. Germline CDR1 GTSNPN, CDR2 SVGIG (reference sequence). V was clipped by 7 bases and J by 8 bases, with 20 bases between them. CDR3 DNA sequence: TGTGCCTCCACCGGGGGGACAAACATAGAAAAACTGTTTTTT. Translating gives CASTGGTNIEKLFF.